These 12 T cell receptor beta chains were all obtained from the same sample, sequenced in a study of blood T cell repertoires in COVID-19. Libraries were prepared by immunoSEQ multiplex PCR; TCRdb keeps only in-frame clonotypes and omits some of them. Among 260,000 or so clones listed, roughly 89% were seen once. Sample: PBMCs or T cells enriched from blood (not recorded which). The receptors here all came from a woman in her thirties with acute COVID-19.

CDR3 nucleotides: TGCGCCAGCAGTGATGGGGGCTCCGCCGCGACCCAGTACTTC. Encoded protein: CASSDGGSAATQYF. The chain carries TRBV10-2 and TRBJ2-5; D is possibly TRBD1 (6 bases). The CDR3 length is 14 residues. Germline V gene sequence: CDR1 WSHSY, CDR2 SAAADI. V lost 3 bases to trimming and J lost 7 bases, with 15 bases between them.

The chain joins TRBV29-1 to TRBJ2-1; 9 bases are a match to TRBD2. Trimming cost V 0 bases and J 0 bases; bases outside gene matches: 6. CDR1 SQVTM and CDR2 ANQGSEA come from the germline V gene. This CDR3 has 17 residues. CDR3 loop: CSVEDRRLADSYNEQFF. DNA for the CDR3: TGCAGCGTTGAAGACCGACGACTAGCGGACTCCTACAATGAGCAGTTCTTC.

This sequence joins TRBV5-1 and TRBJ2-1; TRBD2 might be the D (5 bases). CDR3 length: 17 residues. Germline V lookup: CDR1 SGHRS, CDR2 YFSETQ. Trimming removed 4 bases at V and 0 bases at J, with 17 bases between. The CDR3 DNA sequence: TGCGCCAGCAGCCCATGGGGAGAGTCAAGCTCCTACAATGAGCAGTTCTTC. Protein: CASSPWGESSSYNEQFF.

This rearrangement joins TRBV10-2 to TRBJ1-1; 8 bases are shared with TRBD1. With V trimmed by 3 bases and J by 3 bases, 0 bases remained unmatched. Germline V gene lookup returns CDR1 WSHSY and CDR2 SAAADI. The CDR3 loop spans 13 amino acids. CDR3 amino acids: CASSEQGDTEAFF. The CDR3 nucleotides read TGCGCCAGCAGTGAACAGGGGGACACTGAAGCTTTCTTT.

CDR3 region: CASSIPAGESLGVRNQPQHF. Written as DNA, the CDR3 is TGTGCCAGTAGTATCCCGGCAGGGGAGTCCCTGGGAGTCCGGAATCAGCCCCAGCATTTT. The V gene is TRBV19, the J gene TRBJ1-5; maybe TRBD1 (6 bases). CDR1 LNHDA and CDR2 SQIVND come from the germline V gene (reference sequence). The CDR3 is made up of 20 amino acids. V was clipped by 3 bases and J by 4 bases, with 28 bases between them.

The CDR3 protein is CASSQDRDSSNTF. DNA for the CDR3: TGCGCCAGCAGCCAAGATCGGGACAGCTCCAACACCTTC. V and J are TRBV4-1 and TRBJ1-2; 7 bases agree with TRBD1. The V gene's germline CDR1 is MGHRA and CDR2 YSYEKL. CDR3 length: 13 amino acids. Unmatched junction bases numbered 7, after V lost 0 bases and J lost 12 bases.

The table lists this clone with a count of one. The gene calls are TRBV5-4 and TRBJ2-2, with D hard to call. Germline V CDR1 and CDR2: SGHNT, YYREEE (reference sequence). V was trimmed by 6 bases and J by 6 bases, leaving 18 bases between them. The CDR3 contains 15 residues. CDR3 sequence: CASTRRYSFPGELFF. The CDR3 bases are TGTGCCAGCACCCGAAGATACAGTTTCCCCGGGGAGCTGTTTTTT.

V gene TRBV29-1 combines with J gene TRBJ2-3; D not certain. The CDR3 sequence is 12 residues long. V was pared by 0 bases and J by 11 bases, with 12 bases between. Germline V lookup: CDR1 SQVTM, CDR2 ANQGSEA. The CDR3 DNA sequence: TGCAGCGTTGAAGACCGGTCCGGCGGGCAGTATTTT. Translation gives CSVEDRSGGQYF.

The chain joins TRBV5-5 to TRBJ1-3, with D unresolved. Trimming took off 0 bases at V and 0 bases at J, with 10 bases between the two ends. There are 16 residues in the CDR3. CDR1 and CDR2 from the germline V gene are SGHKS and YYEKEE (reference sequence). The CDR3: CASSLAAGVSGNTIYF. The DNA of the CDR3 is TGTGCCAGCAGCTTGGCCGCGGGCGTCTCTGGAAACACCATATATTTT. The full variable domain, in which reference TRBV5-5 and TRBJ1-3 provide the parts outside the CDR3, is DAGVTQSPTHLIKTRGQQVTLRCSPISGHKSVSWYQQVLGQGPQFIFQYYEKEERGRGNFPDRFSARQFPNYSSELNVNALLLGDSALYLCASSLAAGVSGNTIYFGEGSWLTVV.

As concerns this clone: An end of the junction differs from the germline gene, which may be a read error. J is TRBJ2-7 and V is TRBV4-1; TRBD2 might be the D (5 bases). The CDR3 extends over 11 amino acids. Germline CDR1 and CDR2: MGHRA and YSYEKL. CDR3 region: CASSRMGEIRF. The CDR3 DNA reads TGCGCCAGCAGCCGAATGGGAGAGATACGCTTC.

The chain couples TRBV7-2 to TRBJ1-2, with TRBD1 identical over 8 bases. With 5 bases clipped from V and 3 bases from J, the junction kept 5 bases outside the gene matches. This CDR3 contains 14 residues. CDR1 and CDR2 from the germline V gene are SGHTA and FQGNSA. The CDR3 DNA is TGTGCCAGCAGCCCGGGACAGGAGGACTATGGCTACACCTTC. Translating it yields CASSPGQEDYGYTF.

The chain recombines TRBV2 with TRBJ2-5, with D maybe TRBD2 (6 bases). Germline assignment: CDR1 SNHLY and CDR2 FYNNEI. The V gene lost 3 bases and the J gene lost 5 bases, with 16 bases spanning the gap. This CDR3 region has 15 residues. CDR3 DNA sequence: TGTGCCAGCAGTGAGGGGGGAAGGCCCATGGAGACCCAGTACTTC. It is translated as CASSEGGRPMETQYF.